This TCR beta chain emerged from a study of low-dose radiotherapy and immunotherapy resistance in tumors. Across the whole study: The fractionation for Cohort 1 was 0.5 Gy per fraction every 2 weeks, totaling 6.5 Gy. Treatment included intravenous cyclophosphamide dosed at 200 mg/m2 every two weeks, one day before radiation and immunotherapy.

Germline V gene sequence: CDR1 MNHNS, CDR2 SASEGT. Trimming left V 1 base short and J 4 bases short, with 8 bases between. CDR3 length: 14 residues. Gene-specific TRAV and TRBV primers were used for first-strand cDNA, covering alpha and beta chains. Both a constant-region primer and a V-primer adapter served to amplify TCRs across approximately 19 PCR cycles. Amplification of isolated mRNA was accomplished via in vitro transcription. TCRdb re-derived calls from the reads in MiXCR, one entry per CDR3 protein. The table shows about 82,000 distinct CDR3 sequences, with approximately 17% occurring only once. Time point denoted: before trial treatment. The donors' treatment consisted of nivolumab, ipilimumab, aspirin, low-dose cyclophosphamide and low-dose radiotherapy. This clonotype was recorded a few times.

This chain links TRBV6-1 with TRBJ1-5; D unclear. This TCR came from a male donor with prostate cancer. Sequenced material: PBMCs, taken before treatment. This chain's CDR3 is CASSEVGFNQPQHF. The CDR3 coding sequence is TGTGCCAGCAGTGAAGTTGGCTTTAATCAGCCCCAGCATTTT.